One and the same sample provided the 21 T cell receptor beta chains below, sequenced in a study of blood T cell repertoires in COVID-19. Repertoires were generated with immunoSEQ multiplex PCR, while TCRdb's copy carries only in-frame clones and drops some. The data contain about 170,000 clones, roughly 84% of them singletons. The source material was PBMCs or T cells enriched from blood (not recorded which). The receptors shown here come from a man aged 45-60 years who had recovered from COVID-19.

The V call is TRBV28, the J call TRBJ1-2; 8 nucleotides line up with TRBD1. This CDR3 spans 15 amino acids. V was pared by 7 bases and J by 4 bases, with 11 bases of the junction left unmatched. Per germline, CDR1 MDHEN and CDR2 SYDVKM. This chain's CDR3 is CASIRRTGMSYGYTF. The CDR3 region has the DNA TGTGCCAGCATTCGGAGGACAGGGATGTCCTATGGCTACACCTTC.

The chain is built from TRBV4-1 and TRBJ2-7, with D possibly TRBD2 on 6 matching bases. CDR1 is MGHRA, CDR2 YSYEKL, per germline. This CDR3 region has 14 residues. The ends were cut back, 0 bases at V and 3 bases at J, with 9 bases in the middle. The CDR3, as DNA: TGCGCCAGCAGCCAAGACGGAGGGGTCTACGAGCAGTACTTC. This sequence encodes CASSQDGGVYEQYF.

The V and J genes are TRBV15 and TRBJ1-2, with TRBD1 matching over 8 bases. The CDR3 has 15 amino acids. From germline, CDR1 is LNHNV and CDR2 YYDKDF (reference sequence). Germline trimming cut 3 bases from V and 3 bases from J; bases unmatched to any gene: 6. In DNA, the CDR3 is TGTGCCACCAGCAGGGATACAGGGGGGCACTATGGCTACACCTTC. This translates into CATSRDTGGHYGYTF.

The J gene is TRBJ1-1, the V gene TRBV19; D is ambiguous. Trimming pared 3 bases from V and 4 bases from J, leaving 15 bases between. Germline V CDR1 and CDR2: LNHDA, SQIVND (reference sequence). The CDR3 extends over 15 amino acids. The CDR3 here is CASSIWEGRVTEAFF. In nucleotides, the CDR3 is TGTGCCAGTAGTATTTGGGAGGGTAGAGTCACTGAAGCTTTCTTT. The whole variable domain, filled in from reference TRBV19 and TRBJ1-1, reads DGGITQSPKYLFRKEGQNVTLSCEQNLNHDAMYWYRQDPGQGLRLIYYSQIVNDFQKGDIAEGYSVSREKKESFPLTVTSAQKNPTAFYLCASSIWEGRVTEAFFGQGTRLTVV.

The gene calls are TRBV6-5 and TRBJ2-7, with TRBD1 matching 7 bases. The CDR3 has 15 residues. V lost 2 bases to trimming and J lost 3 bases; unmatched junction nucleotides: 7. CDR1 is MNHEY and CDR2 is SVGAGI in the germline V gene. The CDR3 loop is CASSYHTPGGYEQYF. CDR3 nucleotides: TGTGCCAGCAGTTACCACACCCCAGGGGGCTACGAGCAGTACTTC.

This chain joins TRBV24-1 and TRBJ1-2; D remains ambiguous. CDR1 and CDR2 (germline): KGHDR, SFDVKD. With 4 bases removed from V and 4 bases from J, the gap between germline ends came to 3 bases. The CDR3 totals 11 residues. The CDR3 nucleotides read TGTGCCACCAGTGACTCCTATGGCTACACCTTC. Translating it yields CATSDSYGYTF.

The V and J genes are TRBV5-1 and TRBJ2-1, with 10 bases identical to TRBD2. The junction had 12 bases not matched to a gene; V was cut back by 4 bases and J by 8 bases. The CDR3 covers 16 residues. CDR1 SGHRS and CDR2 YFSETQ come from the germline V gene. Written as DNA, the CDR3 is TGCGCCAGCAGCCCACCGCGACTAGCGGGCCGGGATGAGCAGTTCTTC. Translation gives CASSPPRLAGRDEQFF.

This clone occurred a few times. The CDR3 DNA is TGTGCCAGCAGCCTTACAGGGAGCGGTGACTATGGCTACACCTTC. Translated, it gives CASSLTGSGDYGYTF. The chain is built from TRBV7-8 and TRBJ1-2, with D maybe TRBD1 (6 bases). Germline-derived CDR1 and CDR2 are SGHVS and FQNEAQ. Trimming pared 5 bases from V and 3 bases from J, leaving 16 bases between. The CDR3 totals 15 residues.

The V call is TRBV7-8, the J call TRBJ1-5; possibly TRBD1 for D (5 bases). This CDR3 has 18 amino acids. Trimming removed 3 bases from V and 0 bases from J, with 18 bases in between. Germline V CDR1 and CDR2: SGHVS, FQNEAQ. The CDR3 sequence is CASSFGTQATSSNQPQHF. The CDR3 region has the DNA TGTGCCAGCAGCTTCGGGACTCAAGCTACGTCTAGCAATCAGCCCCAGCATTTT.

This clone was detected only once. The chain uses TRBV7-6 and TRBJ2-1, with TRBD1 matching over 9 bases. The CDR3 is made up of 19 amino acids. Germline assignment: CDR1 SGHVS and CDR2 FNYEAQ. J was trimmed by 4 bases and V by 1 base; bases with no gene match: 14. The CDR3 sequence is CASSLVSLIPGQGYNEQFF. CDR3 bases: TGTGCCAGCAGCTTAGTCTCATTAATACCGGGACAGGGATACAATGAGCAGTTCTTC.

Points on this clone: The same CDR3 can be traced to other DNA sequences in this sample. The genes are TRBV11-2 and TRBJ2-3; D ambiguous. This CDR3 region has 12 residues. The germline V gene has CDR1 SGHAT and CDR2 FQNNGV. Trimming removed 4 bases from V and 3 bases from J, with 5 bases in between. The CDR3 is CASSSSTDTQYF. The CDR3, as DNA: TGTGCCAGCAGCTCTTCGACAGATACGCAGTATTTT.

V and J are TRBV3-1 (or the pseudogene TRBV3-2) and TRBJ1-2; 8 bases are shared with TRBD1. The V and J ends lost 0 bases and 0 bases, in that order; junction bases with no gene match: 18. Germline V gene data show CDR1 as LGHDT and CDR2 as YNNKEL (reference sequence). The CDR3 is 21 amino acids. In nucleotides, the CDR3 is TGTGCCAGCAGCCAAGATTCCTCCCGTCTTCGTGGACAGGGAACTAACTATGGCTACACCTTC. Protein: CASSQDSSRLRGQGTNYGYTF.

The chain carries TRBV7-8 and TRBJ2-5, with D maybe TRBD2 (7 bases). Trimming removed 1 base at V and 1 base at J, with 16 bases between. The CDR3 loop spans 17 amino acids. The germline V gene has CDR1 SGHVS and CDR2 FQNEAQ. The CDR3 region has the DNA TGTGCCAGCAGCTTAGTGGCGGGGGCGACCTCCCAAGAGACCCAGTACTTC. Translation: CASSLVAGATSQETQYF.

This clone was detected only a few times. This chain joins TRBV3-1 (or the pseudogene TRBV3-2) and TRBJ1-1; a weak D match, TRBD1 (5 bases). V lost 1 base, J lost 8 bases, and 11 bases lay in between. The CDR3 extends over 13 amino acids. Per germline, CDR1 LGHDT and CDR2 YNNKEL (reference sequence). CDR3 loop: CASSQVAGTEAFF. The CDR3, as DNA: TGTGCCAGCAGCCAAGTCGCGGGGACGGAAGCTTTCTTT.

The chain has TRBV27 and TRBJ1-2, with D unclear. Germline CDR1 is MNHEY and CDR2 is SMNVEV (reference sequence). The V gene lost 4 bases and the J gene lost 2 bases, with 11 bases spanning the gap. The CDR3 has 14 residues. The CDR3 DNA follows: TGTGCCAGCAGTTCCTCGACGGAGAACTATGGCTACACCTTC. Amino acids: CASSSSTENYGYTF.

The chain recombines TRBV30 with TRBJ1-6; TRBD1 aligns across 10 bases. Trimming at V came to 3 bases and at J to 7 bases, leaving 6 bases not matched to a gene. Per germline, CDR1 GTSNPN and CDR2 SVGIG (reference sequence). The CDR3 contains 15 residues. The CDR3 coding sequence is TGTGCCTGGAGCAGAAGACAGGGGGCAAATTCACCCCTCCACTTT. This encodes CAWSRRQGANSPLHF.

The chain joins TRBV7-2 to TRBJ2-7; 8 nucleotides line up with TRBD2. The CDR3 is made up of 17 amino acids. V gave up 2 bases and J gave up 7 bases; unmatched junction bases: 16. CDR1 and CDR2 from the germline V gene are SGHTA and FQGNSA. The CDR3 DNA reads TGTGCCAGCAGCTTATTTGTGGCGGGGGGAAACGGGGGAGAGCAGTACTTC. This codes for CASSLFVAGGNGGEQYF.

The V call is TRBV13, the J call TRBJ1-2, with TRBD1 matching over 9 bases. CDR1 and CDR2 (germline): PRHDT, FYEKMQ (reference sequence). The ends lost 5 bases at V and 7 bases at J; junction bases unmatched: 17. The length of the CDR3 is 17 residues. The chain's CDR3 is CASSRYPTGGGGSGYTF. Here the CDR3 DNA reads TGTGCCAGCAGCCGCTACCCCACAGGGGGCGGGGGTAGTGGCTACACCTTC.

This clone has a single count. The chain has TRBV10-1 and TRBJ2-3, with 11 positions matching TRBD1. The germline CDR1 and CDR2 sequences are WNHNN and SYGVQD (reference sequence). With 2 bases clipped from V and 2 bases from J, the junction kept 0 bases outside the gene matches. This CDR3 has 15 amino acids. CDR3: CASSEGQGATDTQYF. In DNA, the CDR3 is TGCGCCAGCAGTGAGGGACAGGGGGCCACAGATACGCAGTATTTT.

V gene TRBV3-1 (or the pseudogene TRBV3-2) combines with J gene TRBJ1-1, with no clear D. Per germline, CDR1 LGHDT and CDR2 YNNKEL (reference sequence). Between the trimmed V and J ends, which lost 1 base and 7 bases, there was a span of 4 bases. This CDR3 has 11 amino acids. CDR3 in DNA: TGTGCCAGCAGCCAAGTTAATGAAGCTTTCTTT. Its translation: CASSQVNEAFF.

This clone has just one count. V usage is TRBV7-8 and J usage is TRBJ1-5, with 8 positions matching TRBD1. Germline trimming cut 3 bases from V and 6 bases from J; bases unmatched to any gene: 7. The length of the CDR3 is 15 residues. Germline CDR1 SGHVS, CDR2 FQNEAQ. DNA for the CDR3: TGTGCCAGCAGCTTTAGTCAGGGGGCATCTCAGCCCCAGCATTTT. This codes for CASSFSQGASQPQHF.